These 12 T cell receptor beta chains were all obtained from the same sample, sequenced in a study of tumor and adjacent non-tumor tissue in lung cancer. RNA was extracted from bulk tissue without any cell sorting. TCRbeta libraries were built with three rounds of nested PCR, modified from ARM-PCR. TCRdb re-derived calls from the multiplex PCR reads in MiXCR, one entry per CDR3 protein. The table records under 100,000 distinct CDR3 sequences, roughly three fifths of them present only once. Input material: lung tumor tissue. The source is a man aged 65 to 79 with non-small cell lung cancer.

Worth noting for this clonotype: The junction departs from germline at one end; a sequencing error may be responsible. This chain uses TRBV11-1 with TRBJ2-7; D ambiguous. Germline V CDR1 and CDR2: SGHAT, FQDESV (reference sequence). The CDR3 has 16 amino acids. This CDR3 is CASTPGRTRSSYEQHF. CDR3 DNA: TGTGCCAGCACCCCGGGTCGAACCAGGAGCTCCTACGAGCAGCACTTC.

As to this clonotype: One junction end does not reproduce the germline sequence, and a read error may be involved. The chain is built from TRBV11-3 and TRBJ2-1, with 10 bases identical to TRBD1. Germline CDR1 and CDR2: SGHNT and YENEEA. CDR3 length: 14 amino acids. The DNA for the CDR3 is TGTGCCAGCAGCTTAGCGGAGACAGGGGGCGAGCAACTCTTC. Its translation: CASSLAETGGEQLF.

This clonotype was counted a few times. The V call is TRBV28, the J call TRBJ2-7; TRBD1 agrees at 8 bases. V gave up 6 bases and J gave up 0 bases; unmatched junction bases: 10. Looked up from germline, CDR1 is MDHEN and CDR2 is SYDVKM. The CDR3 length is 16 residues. CDR3 region: CASSSSLGQDSYEQYF. CDR3 bases: TGTGCCAGCAGCTCTTCATTGGGACAGGACTCCTACGAGCAGTACTTC.

This clonotype was seen ten or more times. The chain employs TRBV20-1 and TRBJ1-6; D remains ambiguous. Trimming stripped 2 bases from V and 7 bases from J, with 3 bases between. Germline V CDR1 and CDR2: DFQATT, SNEGSKA (reference sequence). CDR3 length: 11 residues. The CDR3 is CSARPNSPLHF. DNA of the CDR3: TGCAGTGCTAGACCGAATTCACCCCTCCACTTT.

As to this clonotype: With a much larger clone just one base away, this may be a read error. The rearrangement links TRBV28 to TRBJ1-1; D is ambiguous. Germline V lookup: CDR1 MDHEN, CDR2 SYDVKM. The CDR3 sequence is 14 residues long. The chain's CDR3 is CVSSSKIPRTEAFF. The CDR3 nucleotides read TGTGTCAGCAGCTCCAAAATTCCGAGGACTGAAGCTTTCTTT.

A note on this clonotype: Germline is not matched at one junction end, which may reflect a read error. The chain has TRBV5-6 and TRBJ2-5; TRBD2 aligns across 7 bases. Germline lookup yields CDR1 SGHDT and CDR2 YYEEEE. This CDR3 has 15 amino acids. In DNA, the CDR3 is TGTGTCAGCAGCGGGGCTCCAAGGAGCCAAGAGACCCAGTACTTC. Protein sequence: CVSSGAPRSQETQYF.

This clonotype was counted at least ten times. The J gene is TRBJ2-5, the V gene TRBV5-1; D perhaps matches TRBD2 (5 bases). V was pared by 2 bases and J by 4 bases, with 9 bases between. CDR1 and CDR2 (germline): SGHRS, YFSETQ. The CDR3 runs to 13 residues. The CDR3 region is CASSFGGGETQYF. For the CDR3, the DNA is TGCGCCAGCAGCTTCGGAGGAGGAGAGACCCAGTACTTC.

V gene TRBV6-1 combines with J gene TRBJ2-7, with 7 bases lining up with TRBD2. CDR3 size: 16 residues. The V and J ends lost 7 bases and 0 bases, in that order; junction bases with no gene match: 12. CDR1 and CDR2 (germline): MNHNS, SASEGT. The CDR3 nucleotides read TGTGCCAGCATGGGCCGGGGGGTAGCGGCCTCCTACGAGCAGTACTTC. Its translation: CASMGRGVAASYEQYF.

Concerning this clonotype itself: An end of the junction does not agree with germline; a read error may underlie this. The V call is TRBV12-3 or TRBV12-4, the J call TRBJ1-1; weak D call: TRBD1 (6 bases). This CDR3 region has 14 residues. CDR3 coding DNA: TGTACAAGCAGTTTGCGACAGGTCCGCACTAAAGCTTTCTTT. Residues: CTSSLRQVRTKAFF.

Comment on this clonotype: One end of the junction is discordant with germline, which a read error may explain. The V and J genes are TRBV5-1 and TRBJ1-4; D not resolved. The CDR3 sequence is 15 residues long. CDR1 is SGHRS, CDR2 YFSETQ, per germline. The CDR3 bases are TGCGCCAGCAGCTTGGATTTGCAGGCTAATGAAAAATTGTTTTTT. Translation gives CASSLDLQANEKLFF.

This clonotype was recorded a few times. The chain is built from TRBV24-1 and TRBJ2-7, with TRBD1 as a possible D gene (6 bases). The V gene lost 0 bases and the J gene lost 0 bases, with 11 bases spanning the gap. Germline V gene data show CDR1 as KGHDR and CDR2 as SFDVKD. The length of the CDR3 is 16 residues. CDR3 DNA sequence: TGTGCCACCAGTGATTTGACAGGGACCCTCTCCTACGAGCAGTACTTC. Translated: CATSDLTGTLSYEQYF.

This clonotype was seen a handful of times. J is TRBJ2-7 and V is TRBV6-5; TRBD2 agrees at 8 bases. Germline V gene lookup returns CDR1 MNHEY and CDR2 SVGAGI. The CDR3 loop spans 14 amino acids. CDR3 coding DNA: TGTGACATCAGCCCCGGGGGGGGGTCTTGGGAGCAGTACTTC. As protein: CDISPGGGSWEQYF.